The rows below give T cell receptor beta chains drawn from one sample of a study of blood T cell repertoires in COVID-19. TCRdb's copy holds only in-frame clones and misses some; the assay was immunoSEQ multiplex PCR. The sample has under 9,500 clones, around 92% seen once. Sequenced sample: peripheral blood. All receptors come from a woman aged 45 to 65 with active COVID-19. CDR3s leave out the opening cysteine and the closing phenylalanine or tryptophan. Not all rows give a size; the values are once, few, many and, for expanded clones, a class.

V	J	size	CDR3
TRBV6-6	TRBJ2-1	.	ASSTLSVWDEQF
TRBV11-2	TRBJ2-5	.	ASSRVRTQY
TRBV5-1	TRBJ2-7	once	ASSKMDRGAYEQY
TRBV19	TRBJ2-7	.	ASSRSSTYEQY
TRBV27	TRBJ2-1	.	ASSLSRGQSSYNEQF
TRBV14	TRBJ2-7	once	ASSQGTGGGYEQY
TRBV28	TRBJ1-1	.	ASSRTVLAEAF
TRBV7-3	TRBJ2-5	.	ASSLRGRAGETQY
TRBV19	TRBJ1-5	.	ASRDRGALQPQH
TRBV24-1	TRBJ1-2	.	ATNSGTGVGYT
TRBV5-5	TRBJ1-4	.	ASSLVYGGPEKLF